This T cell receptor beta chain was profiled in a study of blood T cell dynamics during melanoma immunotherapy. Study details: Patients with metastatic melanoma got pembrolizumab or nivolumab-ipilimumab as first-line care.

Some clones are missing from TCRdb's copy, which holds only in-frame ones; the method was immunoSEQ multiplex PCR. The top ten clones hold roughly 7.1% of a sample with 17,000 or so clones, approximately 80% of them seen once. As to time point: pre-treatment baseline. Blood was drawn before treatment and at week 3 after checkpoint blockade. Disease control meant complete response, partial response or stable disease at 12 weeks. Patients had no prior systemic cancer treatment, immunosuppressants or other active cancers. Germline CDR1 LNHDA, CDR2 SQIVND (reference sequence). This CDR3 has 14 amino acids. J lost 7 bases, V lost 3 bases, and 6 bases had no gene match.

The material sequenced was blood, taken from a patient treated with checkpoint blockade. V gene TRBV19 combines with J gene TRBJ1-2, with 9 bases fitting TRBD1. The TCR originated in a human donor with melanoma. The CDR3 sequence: CASSMVGQGSGYTF. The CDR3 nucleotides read TGTGCCAGTAGTATGGTGGGACAGGGTTCTGGCTACACCTTC.